This TCR beta chain was captured in a study of blood T cell repertoires in COVID-19. Study as a whole: Italy, Spain and the United States were the sources of the convalescent and acute COVID-19 samples. From T cells, B-cell-depleted T cells, or PBMCs came the material, which was cDNA or gDNA.

Original data processing: Estimation of nucleated cell counts relied on the amplification of reference gene primers. The data were produced by immunoSEQ multiplex PCR, yet TCRdb's version contains in-frame clones alone and is incomplete. That table gives V, J and clone size, and the DNA gave D and trimming. Seen here are a few hundred thousand clones, roughly 90% observed once, and the top ten hold over 1%. Germline V gene data show CDR1 as LNHNV and CDR2 as YYDKDF (reference sequence). Trimming at V came to 5 bases and at J to 8 bases, leaving 8 bases not matched to a gene. This CDR3 contains 15 residues.

The sequenced sample was peripheral blood. This chain uses TRBV15 with TRBJ1-4, with TRBD1 identical over 10 bases. The receptor was isolated from a man aged 35-49 years with acute or convalescent COVID-19. The CDR3 region has the DNA TGTGCCACCAGCGCCAGGGGACAGGGGCCGGAAAAACTGTTTTTT. It translates to CATSARGQGPEKLFF.